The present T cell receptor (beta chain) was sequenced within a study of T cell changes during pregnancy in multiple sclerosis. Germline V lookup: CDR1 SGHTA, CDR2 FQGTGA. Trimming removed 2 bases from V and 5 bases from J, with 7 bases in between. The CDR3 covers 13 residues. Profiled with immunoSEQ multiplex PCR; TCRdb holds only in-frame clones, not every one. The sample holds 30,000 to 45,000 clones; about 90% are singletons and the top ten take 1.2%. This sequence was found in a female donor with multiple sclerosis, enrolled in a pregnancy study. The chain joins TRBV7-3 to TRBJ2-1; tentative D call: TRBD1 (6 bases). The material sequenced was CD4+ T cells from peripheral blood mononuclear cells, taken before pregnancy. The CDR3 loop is CASSLSGDNEQFF. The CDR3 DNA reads TGTGCCAGCAGCTTATCAGGGGACAATGAGCAGTTCTTC.